This T cell receptor beta chain was identified in a study of blood T cell repertoires in COVID-19. On the study more broadly: The samples span acute and convalescent COVID-19 from the United States, Italy and Spain. Sources were T cells, B-cell-depleted T cells, or PBMCs; the material itself was cDNA or gDNA.

As handled by the study authors: Nucleated cell counts were estimated from reference gene primer amplification. Some clones are missing from TCRdb's copy, which holds only in-frame ones; the method was immunoSEQ multiplex PCR. Clone size and the V and J calls come from that table; the DNA yielded D and trimming. The table includes around 300,000 clones, over 75% detected once. This CDR3 comprises 14 residues. Sequenced input: peripheral blood. The sequence was obtained from a human donor in a cohort sampled during active COVID-19. The chain recombines TRBV21-1 with TRBJ1-6; no check of the table's D call, TRBD1, against the DNA was made. TRBV21-1 is classified as a pseudogene. CDR3 residues: CASRNRGYNSPLHF. The DNA for the CDR3 is TGTGCCAGCCGCAACAGGGGGTATAATTCACCCCTCCACTTT.